These 30 T cell receptor beta chains share one sample of origin, sequenced in a study of CD8 T cells in ankylosing spondylitis. MiXCR, applied by TCRdb to the 5' RACE reads, yields one record per CDR3 protein. The table shows a few hundred thousand distinct CDR3 sequences, with 8% to 11% occurring only once. The specimen was blood, either unsorted or a sorted T cell fraction (not recorded which). The receptors originated from a male donor with ankylosing spondylitis or in good health (not recorded which).

This clonotype was recorded many times. The rearrangement links TRBV20-1 to TRBJ2-7; 8 bases align to TRBD1. CDR3 length: 12 residues. Germline CDR1 reads DFQATT; CDR2 reads SNEGSKA (reference sequence). J lost 6 bases, V lost 6 bases, and 7 bases had no gene match. CDR3 residues: CSARQGTGEQYF. As DNA, the CDR3 is TGCAGTGCGAGACAGGGGACGGGCGAGCAGTACTTC.

The sample holds one count of this clonotype. The chain joins TRBV20-1 to TRBJ2-7; D is uncertain. CDR3 length equals 15 residues. V was pared by 0 bases and J by 0 bases, with 12 bases between. Per germline, CDR1 DFQATT and CDR2 SNEGSKA (reference sequence). CDR3 sequence (DNA): TGCAGTGCTAGAGAGCCCCGTATAGGCTCCTACGAGCAGTACTTC. Its translation is CSAREPRIGSYEQYF.

This clonotype was seen ten or more times. This sequence joins TRBV7-9 and TRBJ1-3, with D unresolved. The CDR3 totals 14 residues. Germline-derived CDR1 and CDR2 are SEHNR and FQNEAQ (reference sequence). With 6 bases removed from V and 0 bases from J, the gap between germline ends came to 9 bases. This CDR3 is CASSPTDSGNTIYF. The DNA for the CDR3 is TGTGCCAGCAGTCCCACAGACTCTGGAAACACCATATATTTT.

This clonotype was recorded at least ten times. This rearrangement joins TRBV5-1 to TRBJ2-3, with TRBD2 matching 7 bases. Per germline, CDR1 SGHRS and CDR2 YFSETQ. This CDR3 is built from 15 residues. V was pared by 2 bases and J by 1 base, with 4 bases of the junction left unmatched. CDR3 sequence (DNA): TGCGCCAGCAGCTTAGCGGGACTGGGCACAGATACGCAGTATTTT. This gives the protein CASSLAGLGTDTQYF. Combining the CDR3 with reference TRBV5-1 and TRBJ2-3 gives the whole variable domain KAGVTQTPRYLIKTRGQQVTLSCSPISGHRSVSWYQQTPGQGLQFLFEYFSETQRNKGNFPGRFSGRQFSNSRSEMNVSTLELGDSALYLCASSLAGLGTDTQYFGPGTRLTVL.

The chain is built from TRBV12-3 or TRBV12-4 and TRBJ1-1; D is undetermined. The CDR3 is made up of 14 amino acids. V lost 1 base and J 6 bases, leaving 12 bases between the germline ends. The CDR3 region is CASSLVLGEAEAFF. CDR3 bases: TGTGCCAGCAGTTTAGTTTTAGGCGAAGCTGAAGCTTTCTTT.

This clonotype came up many times. The rearrangement links TRBV6-1 to TRBJ1-1; TRBD1 matches at 8 bases. Germline V CDR1 and CDR2: MNHNS, SASEGT. The CDR3 sequence is 14 residues long. V shed 6 bases, J shed 3 bases, and the junction held 6 bases outside the gene matches. The CDR3 bases are TGTGCCAGCAGGATCGACAGGGGACACACTGAAGCTTTCTTT. It codes for CASRIDRGHTEAFF.

At least ten counts were recorded for this clonotype. The V call is TRBV5-1, the J call TRBJ1-4; TRBD1 matches 7 bases. J was trimmed by 0 bases and V by 1 base; bases with no gene match: 3. Looked up from germline, CDR1 is SGHRS and CDR2 is YFSETQ. The CDR3 is made up of 16 amino acids. The CDR3 nucleotides are TGCGCCAGCAGCTTGTACGGACAGGCAACTAATGAAAAACTGTTTTTT. It encodes CASSLYGQATNEKLFF.

A remark on this clonotype: A much larger clone differs by one base, so this may be a read error. The chain carries TRBV12-3 or TRBV12-4 and TRBJ2-1; no reliable D call. The CDR3 is made up of 12 amino acids. The CDR3: CSSTQLYNEQFF. CDR3 nucleotide sequence: TGTTCCAGCACCCAATTGTACAATGAGCAGTTCTTC.

A word on this clonotype: A much bigger clone sits one base away, suggesting this may be a read error. V usage is TRBV29-1 and J usage is TRBJ1-2; possible D gene TRBD1, 6 bases. V lost 8 bases to trimming and J lost 2 bases, with 24 bases between them. Germline CDR1 SQVTM, CDR2 ANQGSEA. The CDR3 runs to 16 residues. CDR3: CSSERQGPKENYGYTF. In DNA, the CDR3 is TGCAGCTCCGAGAGGCAGGGGCCCAAAGAGAACTATGGCTACACCTTC.

There are many counts of this clonotype. The chain combines TRBV5-6 with TRBJ2-7; D call uncertain. V was shortened by 2 bases and J by 0 bases, with 12 bases between the two germline ends. The length of the CDR3 is 15 residues. Germline values: CDR1 SGHDT, CDR2 YYEEEE. The chain's CDR3 is CASSFMAESSYEQYF. The CDR3 bases are TGTGCCAGCAGCTTCATGGCAGAGAGCTCCTACGAGCAGTACTTC.

Many counts were recorded for this clonotype. The rearrangement uses TRBV12-3 or TRBV12-4 and TRBJ1-2; no definite D call. V shed 5 bases and J shed 8 bases, with 18 bases lying between them. The CDR3 covers 14 residues. In nucleotides, the CDR3 is TGTGCCAGCAGTCCTTACCCGGGAGGCTGGGGCTACACCTTC. It encodes CASSPYPGGWGYTF.

This clonotype was found many times. Sequence at one end of the junction differs from germline and may be a read error. The genes are TRBV9 and TRBJ2-2; TRBD2 matches 7 bases. CDR3 size: 16 residues. Germline loops: CDR1 SGDLS, CDR2 YYNGEE. The CDR3 region is CASSVGARGNAGELFF. The CDR3 DNA reads as TGTGCCAGCAGCGTAGGTGCGCGGGGGAACGCCGGGGAGCTGTTTTTT.

By share of the sample, this clonotype is medium-sized. This chain links TRBV12-3 or TRBV12-4 with TRBJ2-2; TRBD2 aligns across 8 bases. The CDR3 loop spans 14 amino acids. Trimming removed 5 bases from V and 4 bases from J; junction bases left unmatched: 3. CDR3 protein: CASSLGGATGELFF. The CDR3 nucleotides are TGTGCCAGCAGTCTCGGGGGGGCCACCGGGGAGCTGTTTTTT.

The V gene is TRBV18, the J gene TRBJ2-1, with 8 bases identical to TRBD1. Germline values: CDR1 KGHSH, CDR2 LQKENI. With 5 bases clipped from V and 4 bases from J, the junction kept 10 bases outside the gene matches. This CDR3 is 16 amino acids long. The CDR3 here is CASSAGQGAGYNEQFF. In DNA, the CDR3 is TGTGCCAGCTCAGCCGGACAGGGTGCGGGGTACAATGAGCAGTTCTTC.

This clonotype came up many times. This chain uses TRBV4-2 with TRBJ2-5, with 7 bases fitting TRBD2. J lost 4 bases, V lost 4 bases, and 12 bases had no gene match. The CDR3 contains 16 residues. Looked up from germline, CDR1 is LGHNA and CDR2 is YNFKEQ. The CDR3 reads CASSRSGGRVGETQYF. The CDR3 bases are TGTGCCAGCAGCCGGTCGGGAGGACGGGTAGGAGAGACCCAGTACTTC.

This clonotype was seen many times. The chain joins TRBV5-1 to TRBJ2-2; TRBD2 aligns across 13 bases. Trimming took 4 bases from V and 2 from J; bases not matched to a gene: 2. The CDR3 length is 16 residues. Looked up from germline, CDR1 is SGHRS and CDR2 is YFSETQ. The CDR3 spells CASSPGLAGNTGELFF. CDR3 bases: TGCGCCAGCAGCCCGGGACTAGCGGGAAACACCGGGGAGCTGTTTTTT. Variable domain in full (rest from reference TRBV5-1 and TRBJ2-2): KAGVTQTPRYLIKTRGQQVTLSCSPISGHRSVSWYQQTPGQGLQFLFEYFSETQRNKGNFPGRFSGRQFSNSRSEMNVSTLELGDSALYLCASSPGLAGNTGELFFGEGSRLTVL.

This clonotype was recorded many times. J is TRBJ1-6 and V is TRBV7-9, with TRBD1 matching over 8 bases. V was pared by 1 base and J by 10 bases, with 6 bases of the junction left unmatched. CDR3 length equals 15 residues. Looked up from germline, CDR1 is SEHNR and CDR2 is FQNEAQ (reference sequence). CDR3 DNA sequence: TGTGCCAGCAGCTTAGGGTCAGGGGGCGGCTCACCCCTCCACTTT. Protein sequence: CASSLGSGGGSPLHF. Full variable domain (remainder filled in from reference TRBV7-9 and TRBJ1-6): DTGVSQNPRHKITKRGQNVTFRCDPISEHNRLYWYRQTLGQGPEFLTYFQNEAQLEKSRLLSDRFSAERPKGSFSTLEIQRTEQGDSAMYLCASSLGSGGGSPLHFGNGTRLTVT.

This clonotype was seen many times. The chain uses TRBV14 and TRBJ2-3; 12 bases map to TRBD2. Losses at the gene ends were 3 bases for V and 4 bases for J; bases not matched to a gene: 2. Germline loops: CDR1 SGHDN, CDR2 FVKESK. The CDR3 length is 15 residues. The CDR3 DNA is TGTGCCAGCAGCCACTGGACTAGCGGGGCAGATACGCAGTATTTT. Protein product: CASSHWTSGADTQYF.

The chain employs TRBV11-2 and TRBJ2-3, with D possibly called TRBD1 or TRBD2 (5 bases each). The length of the CDR3 is 14 residues. V was shortened by 1 base and J by 6 bases, with 11 bases between the two germline ends. Germline V CDR1 and CDR2: SGHAT, FQNNGV. The CDR3: CASSLARGVDTQYF. The DNA for the CDR3 is TGTGCCAGCAGCTTAGCACGAGGGGTCGATACGCAGTATTTT.

The V call is TRBV7-9, the J call TRBJ1-5; tentatively, D is TRBD1 (5 bases). Trimming shortened V by 4 bases and J by 9 bases, and 16 bases separated the two germline ends. Germline CDR1 and CDR2: SEHNR and FQNEAQ (reference sequence). The CDR3 sequence is 14 residues long. The CDR3 loop reads CASSWDGPPAPQHF. DNA of the CDR3: TGTGCCAGCAGCTGGGACGGGCCCCCAGCGCCCCAGCATTTT.

This clonotype has at least ten counts. The J gene is TRBJ2-5, the V gene TRBV5-1; D is uncertain. This CDR3 contains 14 residues. With 1 base removed from V and 4 bases from J, the gap between germline ends came to 11 bases. CDR1 and CDR2 (germline): SGHRS, YFSETQ. CDR3 nucleotides: TGCGCCAGCAGCTTGAGGCAGGACGGAGAGACCCAGTACTTC. Its protein product is CASSLRQDGETQYF.

Only a few counts were recorded for this clonotype. V gene TRBV27 combines with J gene TRBJ1-2, with 7 nucleotides matching TRBD1. With 4 bases clipped from V and 7 bases from J, the junction kept 12 bases outside the gene matches. CDR3 length: 15 residues. The germline V gene encodes CDR1 MNHEY and CDR2 SMNVEV (reference sequence). The CDR3 nucleotides read TGTGCCAGCAGTTCGAACACAGGGGAGGTGGGTGGCTACACCTTC. This encodes CASSSNTGEVGGYTF.

This chain connects TRBV5-5 to TRBJ2-2; 9 bases align to TRBD2. V lost 4 bases to trimming and J lost 5 bases; unmatched junction nucleotides: 9. Germline V gene lookup returns CDR1 SGHKS and CDR2 YYEKEE (reference sequence). The CDR3 is 16 residues long. As DNA, the CDR3 is TGTGCCAGCAGCCCTATCCTAGCGGGGAATACCGGGGAGCTGTTTTTT. Amino acid sequence: CASSPILAGNTGELFF.

This clonotype was counted a few times. V is TRBV12-3 or TRBV12-4 and J is TRBJ1-6; D unresolved. The V end lost 6 bases, the J end lost 7 bases, and 4 bases lay between the germline ends. The CDR3 has 11 amino acids. CDR3 residues: CASSENSPLHF. The DNA of the CDR3 is TGTGCCAGCAGCGAAAATTCACCCCTCCACTTT.

This clonotype has a count of ten or more. The chain combines TRBV7-2 with TRBJ2-7; 10 bases fit TRBD2. CDR1 SGHTA and CDR2 FQGNSA come from the germline V gene. The CDR3 contains 16 residues. J gave up 0 bases and V 0 bases, and 2 bases lay outside the gene matches. The CDR3 DNA follows: TGTGCCAGCAGCTTAGCGACTAGCGGGCTCTCCTACGAGCAGTACTTC. Translation: CASSLATSGLSYEQYF.

This chain joins TRBV25-1 and TRBJ2-6; no firm D call. The germline gives CDR1 MGHDK, CDR2 SYGVNS. The CDR3 loop spans 16 amino acids. V lost 3 bases, J lost 0 bases, and 9 bases lay in between. The CDR3 DNA is TGTGCCAGCAGTGAGGGCAGGCCCTCTGGGGCCAACGTCCTGACTTTC. Residues: CASSEGRPSGANVLTF.

This clonotype has ten or more counts. The chain carries TRBV7-3 and TRBJ2-3, with D hard to call. The CDR3 length is 14 residues. Trimming pared 2 bases from V and 2 bases from J, leaving 8 bases between. Per germline, CDR1 SGHTA and CDR2 FQGTGA. The CDR3 DNA follows: TGTGCCAGCAGCTTAGGGTCAGTCACAGATACGCAGTATTTT. Translated: CASSLGSVTDTQYF.

This clonotype appeared many times. This rearrangement joins TRBV20-1 to TRBJ2-7, with a possible D match to TRBD2 (6 bases). The CDR3 spans 14 residues. Trimming stripped 6 bases from V and 4 bases from J, with 19 bases between. Germline-derived CDR1 and CDR2 are DFQATT and SNEGSKA (reference sequence). The CDR3 sequence is CSAIRMGGRYEQYF. The CDR3 nucleotides are TGCAGTGCGATCCGGATGGGAGGTCGGTACGAGCAGTACTTC.

This clonotype occurred many times. The V and J genes are TRBV20-1 and TRBJ2-1, with 8 bases fitting TRBD1. The CDR3 has 15 residues. The trim removed 5 bases at V and 5 bases at J, leaving 11 bases unmatched. Germline CDR1 and CDR2: DFQATT and SNEGSKA (reference sequence). CDR3 in DNA: TGCAGTGCTCCCCTGGGGCAGGGGGCCCACAATGAGCAGTTCTTC. Its protein product is CSAPLGQGAHNEQFF.

This clonotype has at least ten counts. The chain employs TRBV5-1 and TRBJ2-3; D is possibly TRBD2 (6 bases). This CDR3 is built from 14 residues. From germline, CDR1 is SGHRS and CDR2 YFSETQ. Trimming shortened V by 3 bases and J by 3 bases, and 11 bases separated the two germline ends. CDR3 sequence reads: CASSSPAGTDTQYF. CDR3 nucleotide sequence: TGCGCCAGCAGCTCTCCCGCGGGAACAGATACGCAGTATTTT.